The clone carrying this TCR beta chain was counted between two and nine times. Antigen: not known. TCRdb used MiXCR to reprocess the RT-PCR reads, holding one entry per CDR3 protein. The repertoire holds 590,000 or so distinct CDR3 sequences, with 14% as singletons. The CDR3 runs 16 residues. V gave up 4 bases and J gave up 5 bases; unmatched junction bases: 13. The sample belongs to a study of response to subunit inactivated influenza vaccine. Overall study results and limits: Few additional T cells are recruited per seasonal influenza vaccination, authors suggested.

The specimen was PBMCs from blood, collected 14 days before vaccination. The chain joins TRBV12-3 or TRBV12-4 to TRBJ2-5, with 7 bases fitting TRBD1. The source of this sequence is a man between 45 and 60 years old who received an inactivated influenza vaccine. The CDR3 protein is CASSSLLQGMGETQYF. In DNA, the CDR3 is TGTGCCAGCAGTTCTTTGCTACAGGGGATGGGGGAGACCCAGTACTTC.